This T cell receptor beta chain was observed in a study of T cells in Graves' hyperthyroidism and ophthalmopathy. Looking at the study overall: Blood was drawn when the patient was first diagnosed and still untreated.

The sample holds many counts of this clonotype. This may be a read error, as it is one base from a much larger clone. The investigators amplified TCR beta CDR3 regions from RNA transcripts. HTBI primers were used for first-round RT-PCR of the TCR CDR3. TCRdb used MiXCR to reprocess the multiplex PCR reads, holding one entry per CDR3 protein. This table holds roughly 300,000 distinct CDR3 sequences, 20% to 30% found once. Those with hyperthyroidism were 18 to 65 years old, newly diagnosed, and ill for under 2 months. 10 ml fresh peripheral blood yielded the PBMCs. The CDR3 sequence is 13 residues long. The clonotype comes from a man aged 35-49 years with Graves' hyperthyroidism that later progressed to Graves' ophthalmopathy. The chain combines TRBV12-3 or TRBV12-4 with TRBJ1-1, with TRBD1 matching over 8 bases. The specimen sequenced was blood. CDR3 sequence reads: CASSGQGLTEALF. The CDR3 bases are TGTGCCAGCAGTGGACAGGGACTCACTGAAGCTCTCTTT.